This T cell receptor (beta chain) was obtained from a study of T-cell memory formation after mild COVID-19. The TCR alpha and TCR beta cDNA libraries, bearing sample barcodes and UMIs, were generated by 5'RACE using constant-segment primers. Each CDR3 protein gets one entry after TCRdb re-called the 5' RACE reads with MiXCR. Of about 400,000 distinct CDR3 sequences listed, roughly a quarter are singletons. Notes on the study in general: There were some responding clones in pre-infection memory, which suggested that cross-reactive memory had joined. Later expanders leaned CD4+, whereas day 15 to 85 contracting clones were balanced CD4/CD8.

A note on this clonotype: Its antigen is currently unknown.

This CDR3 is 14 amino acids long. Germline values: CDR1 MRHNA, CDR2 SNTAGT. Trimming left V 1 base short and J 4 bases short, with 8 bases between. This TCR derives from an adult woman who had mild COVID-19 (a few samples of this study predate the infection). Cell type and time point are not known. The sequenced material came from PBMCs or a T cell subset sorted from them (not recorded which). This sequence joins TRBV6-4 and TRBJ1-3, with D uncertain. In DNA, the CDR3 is TGTGCCAGCAGTGACTGGGCTGGGGGAAACACCATATATTTT. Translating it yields CASSDWAGGNTIYF.